This T cell receptor beta chain stems from a study of blood T cell repertoires in COVID-19. Overall study: Samples of COVID-19 (acute and convalescent) were obtained from the United States, Italy and Spain. In each case, the material was cDNA or gDNA derived from T cells, B-cell-depleted T cells, or PBMCs.

Germline V lookup: CDR1 SGHKS, CDR2 YYEKEE (reference sequence). The length of the CDR3 is 15 residues. Trimming at V came to 5 bases and at J to 0 bases, leaving 4 bases not matched to a gene. In the original workflow: From reference gene primer amplification, estimates of nucleated cell counts were derived. The protocol was immunoSEQ multiplex PCR, while the TCRdb copy is restricted to in-frame clones and leaves out a portion. Clone size and V and J calls were adopted from that table, with D and trimming inferred from the DNA. This table holds roughly 250,000 clones, 70% to 90% found once. This clone was picked up a small number of times.

The TCR sequence derives from a middle-aged man with acute or convalescent COVID-19. The specimen sequenced was peripheral blood. The chain joins TRBV5-5 to TRBJ2-7; 11 nucleotides line up with TRBD1. DNA for the CDR3: TGTGCCAGCAGGTCCGGGACAGGGGGCTCCTACGAGCAGTACTTC. This sequence encodes CASRSGTGGSYEQYF. The variable domain in full, with the rest retrieved from reference TRBV5-5 and TRBJ2-7, is DAGVTQSPTHLIKTRGQQVTLRCSPISGHKSVSWYQQVLGQGPQFIFQYYEKEERGRGNFPDRFSARQFPNYSSELNVNALLLGDSALYLCASRSGTGGSYEQYFGPGTRLTVT.